A selection of T cell receptor beta chains follows, all from one sample in a study of blood T cells in healthy people across ages. One entry per CDR3 protein results from TCRdb running MiXCR on the 5' RACE reads. The sample records 540,000 or so distinct CDR3 sequences, 27% being singletons. Sequenced input: blood. All receptors come from a woman between 70 and 85 years old in good health. The CDR3 runs from the conserved cysteine through the conserved F or W. D genes are given only for firm matches. Clone size is given for some rows only: seen once, a few or many times, or a class if the clone is expanded.

J: TRBJ1-2; V: TRBV7-9; D: -; size: -; DNA: TGTGCCAGCAGCTTTGGGGATGCTGGCTACACCTTC; CDR3: CASSFGDAGYTF
J: TRBJ1-1; V: TRBV3-1; D: -; size: -; DNA: TGTGCCAGCAGCCACCACGGGGCGAGGGCTGAAGCTTTCTTT; CDR3: CASSHHGARAEAFF
J: TRBJ2-1; V: TRBV7-2; D: -; size: few; DNA: TGTGCCAGCAGCTTGGGGCAGGGGGGGCATGAGCAGTTCTTC; CDR3: CASSLGQGGHEQFF
J: TRBJ2-3; V: TRBV7-9; D: -; size: -; DNA: TGTGCCAGCAGCTTAACTACGAGGGCAGATACGCAGTATTTT; CDR3: CASSLTTRADTQYF
J: TRBJ2-4; V: TRBV11-3; D: TRBD1; size: few; DNA: TGTGCCAGCAGCCCCGGGACAGGGGGTTTAAGAGAGGCCAAAAACATTCAGTACTTC; CDR3: CASSPGTGGLREAKNIQYF
J: TRBJ2-2; V: TRBV20-1; D: TRBD2; size: -; DNA: TGCAGTGCTAGAAAACCCGGGACTAGTAACACCGGGGAGCTGTTTTTT; CDR3: CSARKPGTSNTGELFF
J: TRBJ1-2; V: TRBV3-1; D: -; size: few; DNA: TGTGCCAGCAGCCAAGAGATTAGGAAGGCGGATGGCTACACCTTC; CDR3: CASSQEIRKADGYTF
J: TRBJ2-3; V: TRBV20-1; D: TRBD2; size: few; DNA: TGCAGTGCCCCGAAACTAGCGACGCATGATACGCAGTATTTT; CDR3: CSAPKLATHDTQYF
J: TRBJ2-2; V: TRBV10-2; D: TRBD2; size: -; DNA: TGCGCCAGCAGTGAGTCGGGGCTAGCGGGGATCACCGGGGAGCTGTTTTTT; CDR3: CASSESGLAGITGELFF
J: TRBJ1-4; V: TRBV20-1; D: -; size: -; DNA: TGCAGTGCTAGAAGGGGTCAGGGTGATGAAAAACTGTTTTTT; CDR3: CSARRGQGDEKLFF
J: TRBJ1-2; V: TRBV20-1; D: TRBD1; size: -; DNA: TGCAGTGCTCCCGGGACAGGGTCTCATGGCTACACCTTC; CDR3: CSAPGTGSHGYTF
J: TRBJ2-3; V: TRBV5-1; D: -; size: -; DNA: TGCGCCAGCAGCTTGGGACGCGTTAACACAGATACGCAGTATTTT; CDR3: CASSLGRVNTDTQYF
J: TRBJ1-2; V: TRBV9; D: TRBD1; size: few; DNA: TGTGCCAGCAGCGGCGGGACAGGAGAAGCTTATGGCTACACCTTC; CDR3: CASSGGTGEAYGYTF
J: TRBJ1-2; V: TRBV7-2; D: -; size: few; DNA: TGTGCCAGCAGCTTATTGGCAGGAGACTATGGCTACACCTTC; CDR3: CASSLLAGDYGYTF
J: TRBJ1-2; V: TRBV12-3/TRBV12-4; D: -; size: -; DNA: TGTGCCAGCAGTTTTGACCAGGGGCGCGGCACCTTC; CDR3: CASSFDQGRGTF
J: TRBJ1-6; V: TRBV12-3/TRBV12-4; D: TRBD1; size: few; DNA: TGTGCCAGCAGTTTAAGGGGACAGGGTCATTCACCCCTCCACTTT; CDR3: CASSLRGQGHSPLHF
J: TRBJ1-6; V: TRBV24-1; D: -; size: few; DNA: TGTGCCACCAGTGATTTTTCGGGGTCCGTCAATTCACCCCTCCACTTT; CDR3: CATSDFSGSVNSPLHF
J: TRBJ1-5; V: TRBV5-6; D: -; size: few; DNA: TGTGCCAGCAGCGCCGGCGCCAGGGTAAATCAGCCCCAGCATTTT; CDR3: CASSAGARVNQPQHF
J: TRBJ2-2; V: TRBV20-1; D: -; size: -; DNA: TGCAGTGCTAGGGCAGAGGGACTTGGGACCGGGGAGCTGTTTTTT; CDR3: CSARAEGLGTGELFF
J: TRBJ1-1; V: TRBV20-1; D: -; size: few; DNA: TGCAGTGCTAGGCCAATGGGACTGGGCACTGAAGCTTTCTTT; CDR3: CSARPMGLGTEAFF
J: TRBJ2-7; V: TRBV19; D: -; size: -; DNA: TGTGCCAGTAGTATAGATGCCCGGGCAGAAAACTACGAGCAGTACTTC; CDR3: CASSIDARAENYEQYF
J: TRBJ2-1; V: TRBV4-2; D: -; size: few; DNA: TGTGCCAGCAGCCTTAGGGGGGGGGCCGCAAGAGATGAGCAGTTCTTC; CDR3: CASSLRGGAARDEQFF
J: TRBJ2-2; V: TRBV4-3; D: TRBD2; size: -; DNA: TGCGCCAGCAGCAACCGTAGCGGGGGGGGATTAGTTGCCGGGGAGCTGTTTTTT; CDR3: CASSNRSGGGLVAGELFF
J: TRBJ1-2; V: TRBV7-2; D: -; size: -; DNA: TGTGCCAGCAGCTCGGCACAGGGAGAGGGCTACACCTTC; CDR3: CASSSAQGEGYTF
J: TRBJ2-3; V: TRBV29-1; D: -; size: -; DNA: TGCAGCGTTGCAGCCATCAGCACAGATACGCAGTATTTT; CDR3: CSVAAISTDTQYF
J: TRBJ1-1; V: TRBV7-2; D: -; size: few; DNA: TGTGCCAGCAGCTTTTCTCACAGGAACACTGAAGCTTTCTTT; CDR3: CASSFSHRNTEAFF
J: TRBJ2-6; V: TRBV3-1; D: -; size: -; DNA: TGTGCCAGCAGCGGAAGAGCCAACGTCCTGACTTTC; CDR3: CASSGRANVLTF
J: TRBJ2-5; V: TRBV7-2; D: TRBD2; size: few; DNA: TGTGCCAGCAGCTTAGCGGTTAGCGGGGGCCAAGAGACCCAGTACTTC; CDR3: CASSLAVSGGQETQYF
J: TRBJ2-3; V: TRBV4-1; D: TRBD2; size: -; DNA: TGCGCCAGCAGCCAGGCCGGACTGGCGGGGGGGCGAGATACGCAGTATTTT; CDR3: CASSQAGLAGGRDTQYF
J: TRBJ2-5; V: TRBV29-1; D: -; size: once; DNA: TGCAGCGTTGTGTTGATTGGGCAGCAAGAGACCCAGTACTTC; CDR3: CSVVLIGQQETQYF
J: TRBJ2-2; V: TRBV20-1; D: TRBD1; size: -; DNA: TGCAGTGCTCGGACAGGGGAGTACACCGGGGAGCTGTTTTTT; CDR3: CSARTGEYTGELFF
J: TRBJ2-4; V: TRBV12-3/TRBV12-4; D: -; size: many; DNA: TGTGCCAGCAGTTGGCGGGCCGGTATCAACATTCAGTACTTC; CDR3: CASSWRAGINIQYF
J: TRBJ2-6; V: TRBV7-3; D: -; size: -; DNA: TGTGCCAGCAGCTTACTAGGGTTATCTGGGGCCAACGTCCTGACTTTC; CDR3: CASSLLGLSGANVLTF
J: TRBJ1-1; V: TRBV2; D: -; size: -; DNA: TGTGCCAGCACAGTGAACACTGAAGCTTTCTTT; CDR3: CASTVNTEAFF
J: TRBJ2-3; V: TRBV20-1; D: -; size: -; DNA: TGCAGTGGGGAGGTGAGGTCTACAGATACGCAGTATTTT; CDR3: CSGEVRSTDTQYF
J: TRBJ2-1; V: TRBV7-7; D: -; size: -; DNA: TGTGCTAGCAGCTTAAATCCCTTATCCACCTACAATGAGCAGTTCTTC; CDR3: CASSLNPLSTYNEQFF
J: TRBJ2-2; V: TRBV7-3; D: -; size: -; DNA: TGTGCCAGCAGCTTAGAGTTGGCCGGGGAGCTGTTTTTT; CDR3: CASSLELAGELFF
J: TRBJ2-5; V: TRBV9; D: -; size: -; DNA: TGTGCCAGCAGCATAGCACATGAGTCTGGCACCCAGTACTTC; CDR3: CASSIAHESGTQYF
J: TRBJ2-5; V: TRBV20-1; D: TRBD2; size: few; DNA: TGCAGTGCTAACGGACTAGCGGGGCGACAAAACCAAGAGACCCAGTACTTC; CDR3: CSANGLAGRQNQETQYF
J: TRBJ2-1; V: TRBV9; D: TRBD1; size: -; DNA: TGTGCCAGCAGCGCCACAGGGGTCAGCTCCTACAATGAGCAGTTCTTC; CDR3: CASSATGVSSYNEQFF
J: TRBJ1-4; V: TRBV12-3/TRBV12-4; D: -; size: -; DNA: TGTGCCAGCAGTTTAGCGCAGGTTTTGGTTGAAAAACTGTTTTTT; CDR3: CASSLAQVLVEKLFF
J: TRBJ1-3; V: TRBV18; D: TRBD1; size: -; DNA: TGTGCCAGCTCACCAGGGACAGGCGATGGAAACACCATATATTTT; CDR3: CASSPGTGDGNTIYF
J: TRBJ1-5; V: TRBV4-1; D: TRBD1; size: few; DNA: TGCGCCAGCAGCCGGGACAGGGAGGGGCCCCAGCATTTT; CDR3: CASSRDREGPQHF
J: TRBJ2-5; V: TRBV11-2; D: -; size: -; DNA: TGTGCCAGCAGCCGACCGGCGGAGACCCAGTACTTC; CDR3: CASSRPAETQYF
J: TRBJ2-7; V: TRBV12-3/TRBV12-4; D: TRBD1; size: few; DNA: TGTGCCAGCAGTCTGGACAGGGGGCCATCCGAGCAGTACTTC; CDR3: CASSLDRGPSEQYF
J: TRBJ2-5; V: TRBV7-9; D: -; size: many; DNA: TGTGCCAGCAGCCCAGGGGCGTCAGACCCCGAGACCCAGTACTTC; CDR3: CASSPGASDPETQYF